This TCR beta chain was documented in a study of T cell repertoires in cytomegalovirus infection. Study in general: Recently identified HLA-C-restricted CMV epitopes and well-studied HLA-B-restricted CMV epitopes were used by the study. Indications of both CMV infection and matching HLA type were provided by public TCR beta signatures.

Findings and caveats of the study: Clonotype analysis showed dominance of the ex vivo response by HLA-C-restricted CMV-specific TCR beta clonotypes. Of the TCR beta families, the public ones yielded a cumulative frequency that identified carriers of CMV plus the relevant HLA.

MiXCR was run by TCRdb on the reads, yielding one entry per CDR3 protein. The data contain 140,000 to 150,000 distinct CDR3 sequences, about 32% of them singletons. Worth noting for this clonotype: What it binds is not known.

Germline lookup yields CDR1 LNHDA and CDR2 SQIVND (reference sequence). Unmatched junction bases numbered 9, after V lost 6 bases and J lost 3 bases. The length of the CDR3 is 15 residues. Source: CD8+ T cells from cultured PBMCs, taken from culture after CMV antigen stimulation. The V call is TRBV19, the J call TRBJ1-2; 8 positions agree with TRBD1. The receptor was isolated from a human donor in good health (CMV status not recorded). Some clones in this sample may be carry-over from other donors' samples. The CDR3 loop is CASSPLWGQDYGYTF. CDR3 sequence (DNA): TGTGCCAGTAGCCCTCTCTGGGGACAGGACTATGGCTACACCTTC.